Listed below are T cell receptor beta chains from one sample, sequenced in a study of Ad26.COV2.S vaccination and SARS-CoV-2 variants. The data were produced by immunoSEQ multiplex PCR, yet TCRdb's version contains in-frame clones alone and is incomplete. The sample holds around 450,000 clones, approximately 92% seen once. The sequencing here drew on peripheral blood, taken in a trial of Ad26.COV2.S vaccine versus placebo. Receptor source: a person between 18 and 65 years old who received the Ad26.COV2.S COVID-19 vaccine or a placebo. CDR3s include the opening cysteine and the closing phenylalanine or tryptophan. Fields, in order: D gene, V gene, CDR3 protein. D genes are given only for firm matches.

TRBD2 | TRBV7-2 | CASSLWLAGAGETQYF
TRBD2 | TRBV6-4 | CASRTGLADNNEQFF
NA | TRBV9 | CASSVSGTNQPQHF
NA | TRBV7-2 | CASSLIGAAGANEQFF
TRBD1 | TRBV4-2 | CASSQGDRGPHYGYTF
NA | TRBV7-8 | CASSPMAPLPYEQYF
TRBD2 | TRBV6-6 | CASSYPRDYNNEQFF
NA | TRBV6-6 | CASSYRAGGNNEQFF
NA | TRBV21-1 | CASSKGRGLGTEAFF
NA | TRBV7-2 | CASSLADYQETQYF
NA | TRBV5-1 | CASSLVRPMETQYF
NA | TRBV9 | CASSVVGGQYEKLFF
NA | TRBV7-2 | CASSLNSGADTQYF
TRBD1 | TRBV24-1 | CATSRQGISTDTQYF
NA | TRBV5-1 | CASSLANGGSGELFF
NA | TRBV28 | CASSLWQGNTIYF
TRBD2 | TRBV9 | CASSGQGLGVTGELFF
NA | TRBV4-3 | CASSQTFWYGYTF